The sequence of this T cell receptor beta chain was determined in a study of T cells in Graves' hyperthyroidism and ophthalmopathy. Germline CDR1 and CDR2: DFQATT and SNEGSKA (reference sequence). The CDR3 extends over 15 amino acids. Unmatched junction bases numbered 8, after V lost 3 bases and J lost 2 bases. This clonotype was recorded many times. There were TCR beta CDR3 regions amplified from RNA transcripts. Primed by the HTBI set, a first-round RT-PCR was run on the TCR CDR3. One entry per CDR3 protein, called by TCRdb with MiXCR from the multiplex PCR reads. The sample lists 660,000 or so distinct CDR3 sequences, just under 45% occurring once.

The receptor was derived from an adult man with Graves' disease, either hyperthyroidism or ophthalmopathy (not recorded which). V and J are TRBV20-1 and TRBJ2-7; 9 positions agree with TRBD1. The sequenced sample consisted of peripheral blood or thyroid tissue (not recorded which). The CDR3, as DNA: TGCAGTGCTAGGTTGCCGGGACAGGGACCCTACGAGCAGTACTTC. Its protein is CSARLPGQGPYEQYF.